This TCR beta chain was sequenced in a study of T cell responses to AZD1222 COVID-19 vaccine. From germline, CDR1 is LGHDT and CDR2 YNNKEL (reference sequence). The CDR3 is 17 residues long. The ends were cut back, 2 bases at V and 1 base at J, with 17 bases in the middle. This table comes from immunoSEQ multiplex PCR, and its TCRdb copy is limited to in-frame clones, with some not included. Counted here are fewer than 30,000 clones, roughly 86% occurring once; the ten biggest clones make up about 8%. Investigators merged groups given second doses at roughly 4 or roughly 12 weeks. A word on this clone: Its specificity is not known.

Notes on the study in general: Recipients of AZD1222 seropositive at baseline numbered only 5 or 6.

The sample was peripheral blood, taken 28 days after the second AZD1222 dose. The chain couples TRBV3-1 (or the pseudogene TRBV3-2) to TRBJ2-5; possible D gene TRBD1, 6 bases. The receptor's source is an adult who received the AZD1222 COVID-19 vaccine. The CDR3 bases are TGTGCCAGCAGCCAAACAACAGGGTTCAGTGTCCAAGAGACCCAGTACTTC. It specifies CASSQTTGFSVQETQYF.